This T cell receptor (beta chain) was profiled in a study of sequential checkpoint blockade in melanoma. Study-wide context: Patients were randomized 1:1 to nivolumab-then-ipilimumab or ipilimumab-then-nivolumab first-line.

Unmatched junction bases numbered 11, after V lost 5 bases and J lost 4 bases. CDR1 SNHLY and CDR2 FYNNEI come from the germline V gene. The CDR3 runs 17 residues. Specified treatment: randomized to nivolumab then ipilimumab (arm A) or the reverse (arm B). Live CD3+CD8+ CD19− CD56− cells were sorted from PBMCs. Generated by immunoSEQ multiplex PCR, the TCRdb table keeps only in-frame clones and is missing some. The table has some 20,000 clones, about 86% seen once. The sample was CD8+ T cells sorted from blood (inferred from file names), taken from a patient given nivolumab and ipilimumab in sequence. This chain connects TRBV2 to TRBJ2-2, with 9 bases identical to TRBD1. The clonotype comes from a human donor with melanoma. The CDR3 DNA follows: TGTGCCAGCAGTTCACAGGGGGCCCTTCGGATCACCGGGGAGCTGTTTTTT. Protein product: CASSSQGALRITGELFF.